The 5 T cell receptor beta chains presented below share a single source sample, sequenced in a study of blood T cell repertoires in COVID-19. Method: immunoSEQ multiplex PCR; TCRdb's copy keeps in-frame clones and lacks some. The data contain 50,000 to 65,000 clones, less than 90% of them singletons. The sample taken for sequencing was peripheral blood. The receptors come from a man aged 55-75 years with acute or convalescent COVID-19.

The chain uses TRBV5-4 and TRBJ2-1, with D possibly TRBD2 on 5 matching bases. CDR3 length equals 16 residues. V shed 4 bases and J shed 7 bases, with 21 bases lying between them. Germline-derived CDR1 and CDR2 are SGHNT and YYREEE (reference sequence). The CDR3 region is CASSLSLKGRRNEQFF. The CDR3 bases are TGTGCCAGCAGCCTTTCCCTAAAAGGGAGAAGGAATGAGCAGTTCTTC.

The chain recombines TRBV4-1 with TRBJ1-1, with D possibly matching TRBD1 (5 bases). The germline CDR1 and CDR2 sequences are MGHRA and YSYEKL. This CDR3 is built from 15 residues. V was pared by 0 bases and J by 1 base, with 9 bases between. The CDR3, as DNA: TGCGCCAGCAGCCAAGACAGGGCGGAGAACACTGAAGCTTTCTTT. Its translation: CASSQDRAENTEAFF.

The V call is TRBV7-2, the J call TRBJ2-7; TRBD2 might be the D (5 bases). With 5 bases removed from V and 2 bases from J, the gap between germline ends came to 10 bases. The germline CDR1 and CDR2 sequences are SGHTA and FQGNSA. This CDR3 region has 13 residues. CDR3 nucleotides: TGTGCCAGCAGCAGCGGTTCTACCTACGAGCAGTACTTC. The encoded protein is CASSSGSTYEQYF. The variable domain in full, completed from reference TRBV7-2 and TRBJ2-7, reads GAGVSQSPSNKVTEKGKDVELRCDPISGHTALYWYRQSLGQGLEFLIYFQGNSAPDKSGLPSDRFSAERTGGSVSTLTIQRTQQEDSAVYLCASSSGSTYEQYFGPGTRLTVT.

This chain connects TRBV6-2 or TRBV6-3 to TRBJ2-1; 10 bases fit TRBD2. Germline CDR1 reads MNHEY; CDR2 reads SVGEGT. The CDR3 covers 13 residues. Trimming cost V 6 bases and J 9 bases; bases outside gene matches: 5. The CDR3, as DNA: TGTGCCAGCAGCCGTAGACTAGCGGGTGAGCAGTTCTTC. It codes for CASSRRLAGEQFF.

This rearrangement joins TRBV5-1 to TRBJ1-1; unclear D gene. CDR1 SGHRS and CDR2 YFSETQ come from the germline V gene. The length of the CDR3 is 13 residues. The ends were cut back, 0 bases at V and 1 base at J, with 4 bases in the middle. The chain's CDR3 is CASSLGENTEAFF. DNA for the CDR3: TGCGCCAGCAGCTTGGGAGAGAACACTGAAGCTTTCTTT.